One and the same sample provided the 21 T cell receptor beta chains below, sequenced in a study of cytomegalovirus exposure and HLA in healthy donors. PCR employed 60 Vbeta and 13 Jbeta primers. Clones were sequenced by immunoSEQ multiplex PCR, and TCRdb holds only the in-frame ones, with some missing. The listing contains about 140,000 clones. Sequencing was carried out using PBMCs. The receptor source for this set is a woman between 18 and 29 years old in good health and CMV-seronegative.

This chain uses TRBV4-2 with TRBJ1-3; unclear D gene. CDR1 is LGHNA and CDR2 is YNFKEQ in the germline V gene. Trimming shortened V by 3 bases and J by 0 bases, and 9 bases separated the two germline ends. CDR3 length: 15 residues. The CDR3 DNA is TGTGCCAGCAGCCAGGGCGGGCGCTCTGGAAACACCATATATTTT. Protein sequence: CASSQGGRSGNTIYF.

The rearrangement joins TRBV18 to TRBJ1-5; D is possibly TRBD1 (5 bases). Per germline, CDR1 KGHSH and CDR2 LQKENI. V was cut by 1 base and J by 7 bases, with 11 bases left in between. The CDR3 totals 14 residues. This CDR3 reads CASSPRTGGQPQHF. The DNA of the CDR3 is TGTGCCAGCTCACCACGAACAGGTGGGCAGCCCCAGCATTTT.

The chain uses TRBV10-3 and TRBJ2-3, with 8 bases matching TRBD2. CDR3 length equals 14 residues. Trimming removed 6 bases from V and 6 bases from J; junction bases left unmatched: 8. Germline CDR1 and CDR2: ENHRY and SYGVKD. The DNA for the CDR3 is TGTGCCATCAGAAGCGGGAGTGGGATCGATACGCAGTATTTT. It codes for CAIRSGSGIDTQYF.

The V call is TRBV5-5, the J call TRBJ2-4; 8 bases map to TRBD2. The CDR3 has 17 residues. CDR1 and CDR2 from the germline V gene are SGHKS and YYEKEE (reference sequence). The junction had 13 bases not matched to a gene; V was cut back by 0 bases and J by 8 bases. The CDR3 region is CASSLGALREGLYIQYF. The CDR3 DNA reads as TGTGCCAGCAGCTTGGGGGCCCTACGGGAGGGCCTGTACATTCAGTACTTC.

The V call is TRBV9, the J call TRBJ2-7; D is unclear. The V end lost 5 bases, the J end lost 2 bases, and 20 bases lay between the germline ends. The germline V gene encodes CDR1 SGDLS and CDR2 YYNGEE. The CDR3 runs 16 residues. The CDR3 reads CASRFEAVPFTYEQYV. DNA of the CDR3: TGTGCCAGCAGATTTGAGGCAGTTCCCTTCACCTACGAGCAGTACGTC.

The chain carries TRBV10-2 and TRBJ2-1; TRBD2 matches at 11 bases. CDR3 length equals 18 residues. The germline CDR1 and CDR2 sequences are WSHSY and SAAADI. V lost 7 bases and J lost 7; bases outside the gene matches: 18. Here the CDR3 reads CASTLGLAGGTRGNEQFF. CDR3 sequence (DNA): TGCGCCAGCACCCTCGGGCTAGCGGGAGGAACCCGCGGGAATGAGCAGTTCTTC.

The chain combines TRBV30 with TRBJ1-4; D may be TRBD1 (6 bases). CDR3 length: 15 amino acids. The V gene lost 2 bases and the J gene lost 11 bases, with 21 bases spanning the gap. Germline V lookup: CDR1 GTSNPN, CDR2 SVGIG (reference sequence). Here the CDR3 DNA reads TGTGCCTGGAGTAGCGGGACATCAGAGATGGCCAAACTGTTTTTT. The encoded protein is CAWSSGTSEMAKLFF.

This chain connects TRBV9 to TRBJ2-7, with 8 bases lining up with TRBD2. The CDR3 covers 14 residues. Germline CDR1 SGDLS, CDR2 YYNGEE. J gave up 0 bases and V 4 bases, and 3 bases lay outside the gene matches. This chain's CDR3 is CASSSGGSSYEQYF. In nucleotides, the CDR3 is TGTGCCAGCAGCTCGGGGGGGAGCTCCTACGAGCAGTACTTC.

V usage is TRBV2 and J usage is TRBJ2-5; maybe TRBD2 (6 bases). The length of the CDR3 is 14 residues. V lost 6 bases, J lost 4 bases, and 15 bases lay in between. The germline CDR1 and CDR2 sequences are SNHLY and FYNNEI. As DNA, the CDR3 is TGTGCCAGCAGCGGGAGCGGTTGGGGAGAGACCCAGTACTTC. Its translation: CASSGSGWGETQYF.

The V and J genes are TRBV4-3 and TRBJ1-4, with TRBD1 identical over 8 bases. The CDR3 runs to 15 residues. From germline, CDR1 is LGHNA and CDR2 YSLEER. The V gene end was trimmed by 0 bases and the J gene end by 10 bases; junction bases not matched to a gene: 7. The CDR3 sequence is CASSQETTGGGKLFF. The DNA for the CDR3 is TGCGCCAGCAGCCAAGAAACTACAGGGGGAGGAAAACTGTTTTTT.

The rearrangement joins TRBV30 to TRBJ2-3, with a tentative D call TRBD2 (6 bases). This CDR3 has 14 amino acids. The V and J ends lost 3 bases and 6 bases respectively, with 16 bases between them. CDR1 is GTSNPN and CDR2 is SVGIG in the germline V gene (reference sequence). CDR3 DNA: TGTGCCTGGAGGACCCGGGCGGGGCGGGATACGCAGTATTTT. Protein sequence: CAWRTRAGRDTQYF.

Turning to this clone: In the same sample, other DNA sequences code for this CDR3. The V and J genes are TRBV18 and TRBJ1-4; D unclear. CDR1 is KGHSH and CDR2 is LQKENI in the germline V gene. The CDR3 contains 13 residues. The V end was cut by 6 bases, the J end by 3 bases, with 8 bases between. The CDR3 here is CASSPAANEKLFF. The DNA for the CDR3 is TGTGCCAGCTCCCCAGCGGCTAATGAAAAACTGTTTTTT.

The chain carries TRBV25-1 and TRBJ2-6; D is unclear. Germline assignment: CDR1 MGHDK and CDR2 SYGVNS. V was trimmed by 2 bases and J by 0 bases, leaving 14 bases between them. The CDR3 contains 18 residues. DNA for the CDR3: TGTGCCAGCAGTGAAACCCAGGCGCCCGACTCTGGGGCCAACGTCCTGACTTTC. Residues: CASSETQAPDSGANVLTF.

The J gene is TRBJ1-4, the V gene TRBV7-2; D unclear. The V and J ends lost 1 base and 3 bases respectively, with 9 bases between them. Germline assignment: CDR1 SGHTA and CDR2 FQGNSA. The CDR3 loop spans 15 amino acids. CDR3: CASSLVGGANEKLFF. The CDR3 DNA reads TGTGCCAGCAGCTTAGTGGGAGGCGCTAATGAAAAACTGTTTTTT.

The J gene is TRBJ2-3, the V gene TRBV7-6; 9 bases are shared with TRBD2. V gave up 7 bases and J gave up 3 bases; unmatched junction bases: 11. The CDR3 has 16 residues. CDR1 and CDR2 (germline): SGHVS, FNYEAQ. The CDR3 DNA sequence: TGTGCCAGCACCCTTCTTAGCGGGAGCGGGACAGATACGCAGTATTTT. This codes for CASTLLSGSGTDTQYF.

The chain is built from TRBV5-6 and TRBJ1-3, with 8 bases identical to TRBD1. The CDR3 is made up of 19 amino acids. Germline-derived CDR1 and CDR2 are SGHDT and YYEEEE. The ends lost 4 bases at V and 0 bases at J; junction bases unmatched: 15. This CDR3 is CASSQGAGSLFYSGNTIYF. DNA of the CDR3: TGTGCCAGCAGCCAGGGGGCAGGAAGCCTCTTTTACTCTGGAAACACCATATATTTT.

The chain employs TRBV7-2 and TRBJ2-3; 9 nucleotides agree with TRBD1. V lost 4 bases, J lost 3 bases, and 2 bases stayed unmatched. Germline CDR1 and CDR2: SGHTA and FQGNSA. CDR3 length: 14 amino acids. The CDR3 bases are TGTGCCAGCAGCTGGGGGACAGGGACAGATACGCAGTATTTT. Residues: CASSWGTGTDTQYF.

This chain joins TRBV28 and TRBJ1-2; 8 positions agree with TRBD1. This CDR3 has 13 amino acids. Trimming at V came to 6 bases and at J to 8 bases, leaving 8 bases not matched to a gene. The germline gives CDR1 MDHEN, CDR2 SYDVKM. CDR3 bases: TGTGCCAGCAGGCCACAGGGGGTTGGCGGCTACACCTTC. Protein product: CASRPQGVGGYTF.

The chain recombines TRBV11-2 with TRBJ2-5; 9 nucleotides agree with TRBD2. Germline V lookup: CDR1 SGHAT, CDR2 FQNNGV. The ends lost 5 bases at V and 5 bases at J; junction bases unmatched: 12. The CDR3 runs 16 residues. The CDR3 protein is CASSPWGQAGGETQYF. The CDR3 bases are TGTGCCAGCAGCCCCTGGGGTCAGGCGGGGGGGGAGACCCAGTACTTC.

Here the CDR3 DNA reads TGTGCCAGCAGCTTGGGCGGGGAGGGAGGCACCGGGGAGCTGTTTTTT. Its protein is CASSLGGEGGTGELFF. This chain uses TRBV5-6 with TRBJ2-2, with 7 bases that match TRBD2. Germline V gene sequence: CDR1 SGHDT, CDR2 YYEEEE. The CDR3 sequence is 16 residues long. The junction had 6 bases not matched to a gene; V was cut back by 0 bases and J by 4 bases.

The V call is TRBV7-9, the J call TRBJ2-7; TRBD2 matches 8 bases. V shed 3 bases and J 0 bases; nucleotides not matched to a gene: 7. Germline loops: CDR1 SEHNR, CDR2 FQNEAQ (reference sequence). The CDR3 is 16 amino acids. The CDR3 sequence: CASSFSTSGYSYEQYF. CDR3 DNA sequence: TGTGCCAGCAGCTTTTCCACTAGCGGCTACTCCTACGAGCAGTACTTC. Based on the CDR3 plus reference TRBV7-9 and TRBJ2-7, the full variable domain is DTGVSQNPRHKITKRGQNVTFRCDPISEHNRLYWYRQTLGQGPEFLTYFQNEAQLEKSRLLSDRFSAERPKGSFSTLEIQRTEQGDSAMYLCASSFSTSGYSYEQYFGPGTRLTVT.